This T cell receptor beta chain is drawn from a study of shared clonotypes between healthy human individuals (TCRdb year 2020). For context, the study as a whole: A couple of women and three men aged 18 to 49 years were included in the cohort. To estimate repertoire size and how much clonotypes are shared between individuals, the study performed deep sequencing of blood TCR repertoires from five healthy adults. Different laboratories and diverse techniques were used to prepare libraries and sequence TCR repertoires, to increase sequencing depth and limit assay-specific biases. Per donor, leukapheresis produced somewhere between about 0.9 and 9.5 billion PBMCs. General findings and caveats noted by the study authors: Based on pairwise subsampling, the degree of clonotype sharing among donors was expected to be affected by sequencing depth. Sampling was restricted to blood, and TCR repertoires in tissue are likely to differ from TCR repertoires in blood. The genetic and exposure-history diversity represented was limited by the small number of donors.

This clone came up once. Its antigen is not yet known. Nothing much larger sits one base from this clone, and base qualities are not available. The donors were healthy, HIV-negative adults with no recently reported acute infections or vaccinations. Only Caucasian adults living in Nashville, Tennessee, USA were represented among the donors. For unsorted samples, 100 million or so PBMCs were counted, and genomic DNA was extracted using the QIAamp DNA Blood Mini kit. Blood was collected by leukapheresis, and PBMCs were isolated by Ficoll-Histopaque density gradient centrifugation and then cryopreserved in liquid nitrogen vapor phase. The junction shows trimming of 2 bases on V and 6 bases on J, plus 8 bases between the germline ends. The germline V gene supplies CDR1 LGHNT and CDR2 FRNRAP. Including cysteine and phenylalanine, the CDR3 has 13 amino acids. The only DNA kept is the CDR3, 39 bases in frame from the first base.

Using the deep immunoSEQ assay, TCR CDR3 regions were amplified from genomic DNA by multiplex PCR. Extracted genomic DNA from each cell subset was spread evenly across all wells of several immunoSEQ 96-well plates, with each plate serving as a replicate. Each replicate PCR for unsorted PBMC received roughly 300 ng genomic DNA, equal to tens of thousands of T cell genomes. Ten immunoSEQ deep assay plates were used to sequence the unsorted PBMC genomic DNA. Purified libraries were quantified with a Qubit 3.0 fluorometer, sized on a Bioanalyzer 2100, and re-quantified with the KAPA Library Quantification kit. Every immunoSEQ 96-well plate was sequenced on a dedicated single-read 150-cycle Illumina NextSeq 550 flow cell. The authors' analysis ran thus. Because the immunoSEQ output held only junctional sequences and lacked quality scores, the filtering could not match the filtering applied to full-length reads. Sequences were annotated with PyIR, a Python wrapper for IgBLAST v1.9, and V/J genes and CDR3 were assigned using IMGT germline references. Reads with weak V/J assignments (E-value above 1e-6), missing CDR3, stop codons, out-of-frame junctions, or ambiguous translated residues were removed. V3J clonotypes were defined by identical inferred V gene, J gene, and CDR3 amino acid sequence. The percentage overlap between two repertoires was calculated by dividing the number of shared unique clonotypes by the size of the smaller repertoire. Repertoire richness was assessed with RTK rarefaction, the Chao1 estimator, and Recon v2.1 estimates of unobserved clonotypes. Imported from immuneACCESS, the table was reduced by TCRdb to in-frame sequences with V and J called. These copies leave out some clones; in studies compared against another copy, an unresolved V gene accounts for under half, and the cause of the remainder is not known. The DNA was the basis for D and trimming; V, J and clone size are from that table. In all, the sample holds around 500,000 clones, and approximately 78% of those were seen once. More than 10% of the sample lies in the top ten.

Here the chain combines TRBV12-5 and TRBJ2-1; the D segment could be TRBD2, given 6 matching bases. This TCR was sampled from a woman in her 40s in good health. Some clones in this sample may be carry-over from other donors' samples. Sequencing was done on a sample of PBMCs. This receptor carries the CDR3 CASGLWEANEQFF. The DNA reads TGTGCTAGTGGTTTGTGGGAGGCCAATGAGCAGTTCTTC.